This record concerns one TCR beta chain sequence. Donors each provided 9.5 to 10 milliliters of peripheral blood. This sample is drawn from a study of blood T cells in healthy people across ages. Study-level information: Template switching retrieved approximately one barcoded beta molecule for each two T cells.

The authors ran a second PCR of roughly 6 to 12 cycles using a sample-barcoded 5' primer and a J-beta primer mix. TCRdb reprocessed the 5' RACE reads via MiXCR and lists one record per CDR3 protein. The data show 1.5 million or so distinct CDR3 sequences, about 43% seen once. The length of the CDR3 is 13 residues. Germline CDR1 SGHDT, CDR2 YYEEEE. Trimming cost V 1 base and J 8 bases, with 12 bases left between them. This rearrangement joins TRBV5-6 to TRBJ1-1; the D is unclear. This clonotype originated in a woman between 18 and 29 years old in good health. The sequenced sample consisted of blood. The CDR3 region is CASSLRVAEEAFF. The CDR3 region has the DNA TGTGCCAGCAGCTTGAGGGTCGCAGAGGAAGCTTTCTTT.